The clone carrying this T cell receptor (beta chain) has a handful of counts. Germline loops: CDR1 LGHDT, CDR2 YNNKEL (reference sequence). The CDR3 is 14 amino acids. V shed 0 bases and J shed 3 bases, with 9 bases lying between them. The record originates from a study of T-cell memory formation after mild COVID-19. Study-level information: TCR clustering was largely donor specific.

Amplification by 5'RACE using constant-segment primers produced TCR alpha and TCR beta cDNA libraries that carried sample barcodes and UMIs. TCRdb reprocessed the 5' RACE reads via MiXCR and lists one record per CDR3 protein. In the table there are 150,000 to 200,000 distinct CDR3 sequences, more than 14% of which are singletons. Sequencing input: PBMCs or a T cell subset sorted from them (not recorded which). This clonotype was sampled from an adult woman who had mild COVID-19 (a few samples of this study predate the infection). Cell type and time point are not known. The chain carries TRBV3-1 and TRBJ2-7; D not certain. The CDR3 region is CASSQDQANYEQYF. The CDR3 nucleotides read TGTGCCAGCAGCCAAGATCAAGCGAACTACGAGCAGTACTTC.